This T cell receptor (beta chain) emerged from a study of blood T cell repertoires in COVID-19. This CDR3 contains 13 residues. Germline V gene sequence: CDR1 KGHDR, CDR2 SFDVKD. Trimming shortened V by 7 bases and J by 4 bases, and 12 bases separated the two germline ends. The count of this clone is one. Repertoires were generated with immunoSEQ multiplex PCR, while TCRdb's copy carries only in-frame clones and drops some. The profile covers 100,000 to 150,000 clones, with 90% appearing a single time and roughly 5% taken by the ten largest. The material sequenced was peripheral blood. V and J are TRBV24-1 and TRBJ1-1, with D tentatively TRBD1 (6 bases). The receptor was isolated from a man in his 60s with COVID-19, enrolled during active disease. This chain's CDR3 is CATRSGERTEAFF. CDR3 sequence (DNA): TGTGCCACCAGGTCAGGGGAGCGCACTGAAGCTTTCTTT.